Described below is a single T cell receptor beta chain sequence and its context. In the original processing: Cell counts per sample came from amplifying reference gene primers. Assay used: immunoSEQ multiplex PCR; TCRdb lists only in-frame clones, some missing. Clone size and V and J calls were adopted from that table, with D and trimming inferred from the DNA. The sample shows some 80,000 clones, 80% of them seen only once. These data belong to a study of blood T cell repertoires in COVID-19. Overall study: Some COVID-19 samples were acute and others convalescent; all came from the United States, Italy and Spain. T cells, B-cell-depleted T cells, or PBMCs provided the cDNA or gDNA that served as material.

CDR3 length equals 14 residues. Unmatched junction bases numbered 10, after V lost 4 bases and J lost 7 bases. CDR1 SGHRS and CDR2 YFSETQ come from the germline V gene. The receptor was isolated from a woman between 35 and 50 years old with active or convalescent COVID-19. Sequenced input: peripheral blood. The chain uses TRBV5-1 and TRBJ2-7, with 8 bases that match TRBD1. In nucleotides, the CDR3 is TGCGCCAGCAGCCCACAGGGGGATCACGGGGAGCAGTACTTC. As protein: CASSPQGDHGEQYF.